Below, 3 T cell receptor beta chains from the same sample are listed, as sequenced in a study of blood T cell dynamics during melanoma immunotherapy. Assay used: immunoSEQ multiplex PCR; TCRdb lists only in-frame clones, some missing. Among several thousand clones, roughly 86% were seen once, and the ten largest hold 0.95% to 1.5%. Time point indicated: pre-treatment baseline. The material was blood, obtained from a patient treated with checkpoint blockade. These receptors all stem from a human donor with melanoma.

The gene calls are TRBV5-1 and TRBJ2-3; D gene uncertain. The ends were cut back, 0 bases at V and 3 bases at J, with 11 bases in the middle. The CDR3 has 15 amino acids. From germline, CDR1 is SGHRS and CDR2 YFSETQ. CDR3 protein: CASSLGTVNTDTQYF. In nucleotides, the CDR3 is TGCGCCAGCAGCTTGGGGACGGTGAATACAGATACGCAGTATTTT.

This clone was observed a few times. The rearrangement uses TRBV30 and TRBJ1-2, with D tentatively TRBD1 (5 bases). V was trimmed by 3 bases and J by 5 bases, leaving 16 bases between them. The CDR3 extends over 14 amino acids. Germline values: CDR1 GTSNPN, CDR2 SVGIG (reference sequence). The CDR3 here is CAWSHTAGGYGYTF. CDR3 sequence (DNA): TGTGCCTGGAGCCATACGGCGGGGGGATATGGCTACACCTTC.

The CDR3 sequence: CSVESAGGRYGYTF. CDR3 nucleotide sequence: TGCAGCGTTGAATCGGCAGGGGGCCGATATGGCTACACCTTC. The chain employs TRBV29-1 and TRBJ1-2; 8 nucleotides align to TRBD1. This CDR3 is 14 amino acids long. The ends lost 2 bases at V and 5 bases at J; junction bases unmatched: 7. Germline V lookup: CDR1 SQVTM, CDR2 ANQGSEA.